These 15 T cell receptor beta chains share one sample of origin, sequenced in a study of CD8+ T cells in alopecia areata (dated by TCRdb to 2017 to 2018). Receptor libraries were prepared by the immunoSEQ multiplex PCR assay. For TCR sequencing, RNA was extracted from every sample and reverse transcribed into cDNA to serve as template. TCRdb limited this immuneACCESS table to in-frame rearrangements with V and J called. A share of clones is missing; checked studies link under half to unresolved V genes, and the rest is unexplained. Counted in this sample were 95,000 to 100,000 clones; around 60% of them appeared once. About a sixth of the sample is in the top ten clones. Interpreted using the paper, the treatment or condition label stands for: oral pan-JAK inhibitor, 5-10 mg twice daily. The specimen was CD8+ T cells sorted from blood, collected at roughly week 58, from a patient treated with tofacitinib. Every receptor here comes from a human donor with alopecia areata.

This clone appeared once. This chain uses TRBV6-1 with TRBJ2-3; TRBD2 matches 7 bases. The CDR3 consists of 14 residues. Germline values: CDR1 MNHNS, CDR2 SASEGT. V lost 11 bases, J lost 1 base, and 9 bases stayed unmatched. Here the CDR3 DNA reads TGTGCCTGTGGGGGTGCGGGGGGCACAGATACGCAGTATTTT. Translating gives CACGGAGGTDTQYF.

The chain is built from TRBV7-9 and TRBJ2-1; the D gene is possibly TRBD2 (5 bases). CDR1 is SEHNR, CDR2 FQNEAQ, per germline (reference sequence). This CDR3 is built from 15 residues. V dropped 6 bases and J dropped 9 bases, with 21 bases sitting between them. In nucleotides, the CDR3 is TGTGCCAGCAGTCATGGGAGCGGCACCCTCGTTGAGCAGTTCTTC. Amino acid sequence: CASSHGSGTLVEQFF.

The chain links TRBV15 to TRBJ1-5; D is undetermined. This CDR3 has 15 amino acids. The V and J ends lost 1 base and 3 bases respectively, with 10 bases between them. Germline CDR1 and CDR2: LNHNV and YYDKDF (reference sequence). For the CDR3, the DNA is TGTGCCACCAGCAGAGTCCCGGGAGACAATCAGCCCCAGCATTTT. As protein: CATSRVPGDNQPQHF.

V usage is TRBV5-1 and J usage is TRBJ2-1, with D possibly TRBD1 on 5 matching bases. The CDR3 runs 16 residues. V was pared by 0 bases and J by 5 bases, with 15 bases between. In germline, CDR1 is SGHRS, CDR2 YFSETQ. This CDR3 is CASSLGHRPNHNEQFF. CDR3 sequence (DNA): TGCGCCAGCAGCTTGGGGCACAGGCCTAATCACAATGAGCAGTTCTTC.

This clone was detected a few times. This chain uses TRBV13 with TRBJ1-3, with D possibly matching TRBD1 (6 bases). This CDR3 contains 16 residues. Trimming left V 6 bases short and J 7 bases short, with 22 bases between. Per the germline V gene, CDR1 is PRHDT and CDR2 is FYEKMQ (reference sequence). The CDR3 DNA is TGTGCCAGCAGACCTAGGACAGAAGGATTATGGAACACCATATATTTT. Translated: CASRPRTEGLWNTIYF.

The chain carries TRBV4-1 and TRBJ2-7; TRBD1 matches at 8 bases. The CDR3 runs to 15 residues. V was pared by 3 bases and J by 3 bases, with 7 bases of the junction left unmatched. The germline V gene has CDR1 MGHRA and CDR2 YSYEKL. CDR3 loop: CASSQTRTGFYEQYF. As DNA, the CDR3 is TGCGCCAGCAGCCAGACTCGGACAGGGTTCTACGAGCAGTACTTC.

This clone occurred a few times. This chain connects TRBV30 to TRBJ1-4; 7 nucleotides agree with TRBD1. Germline V gene data show CDR1 as GTSNPN and CDR2 as SVGIG (reference sequence). The J segment lost 8 bases and the V segment lost 4 bases, leaving 10 bases of the junction unmatched. The CDR3 sequence is 14 residues long. CDR3: CAWTQPQGREKLFF. CDR3 sequence (DNA): TGTGCCTGGACTCAACCACAGGGGCGGGAAAAACTGTTTTTT.

The chain joins TRBV29-1 to TRBJ1-2; D call uncertain. Germline loops: CDR1 SQVTM, CDR2 ANQGSEA. The CDR3 contains 9 residues. The V end lost 4 bases, the J end lost 6 bases, and 3 bases lay between the germline ends. Here the CDR3 DNA reads TGCAGCGTTGGGGATGGCTACACCTTC. Translated, it gives CSVGDGYTF.

The chain carries TRBV2 and TRBJ1-1; D call uncertain. Germline values: CDR1 SNHLY, CDR2 FYNNEI. Trimming stripped 2 bases from V and 1 base from J, with 8 bases between. This CDR3 comprises 14 residues. In DNA, the CDR3 is TGTGCCAGCAGTGAATGGAGAGGGAACACTGAAGCTTTCTTT. As protein: CASSEWRGNTEAFF.

V is TRBV7-2 and J is TRBJ2-1; 9 bases are shared with TRBD2. The CDR3 has 16 amino acids. The V gene end was trimmed by 6 bases and the J gene end by 2 bases; junction bases not matched to a gene: 8. Germline lookup yields CDR1 SGHTA and CDR2 FQGNSA. The CDR3 here is CASSSISGGPYNEQFF. CDR3 DNA: TGTGCCAGCAGTTCAATTAGCGGGGGACCCTACAATGAGCAGTTCTTC.

This clone was observed a handful of times. The same CDR3 arises from other DNA sequences in this sample as well. CDR3 bases: TGTGCCACCAGCAGAGAGGGCCCCGAGCAGTACTTC. Translation: CATSREGPEQYF. V gene TRBV15 combines with J gene TRBJ2-7; D unresolved. Germline V gene lookup returns CDR1 LNHNV and CDR2 YYDKDF (reference sequence). The CDR3 sequence is 12 residues long. Trimming pared 0 bases from V and 6 bases from J, leaving 6 bases between.

The V and J genes are TRBV29-1 and TRBJ2-5; 10 bases agree with TRBD1. J lost 5 bases, V lost 7 bases, and 7 bases had no gene match. CDR1 SQVTM and CDR2 ANQGSEA come from the germline V gene. This CDR3 region has 13 residues. The CDR3 region is CSARGDRGETQYF. The DNA for the CDR3 is TGCAGCGCGAGGGGGGACAGGGGTGAGACCCAGTACTTC.

The J gene is TRBJ1-1, the V gene TRBV7-8; TRBD1 matches 7 bases. Germline loops: CDR1 SGHVS, CDR2 FQNEAQ. This CDR3 has 15 amino acids. The junction had 10 bases not matched to a gene; V was cut back by 5 bases and J by 4 bases. CDR3 DNA: TGTGCCAGCAGCATCCGACAGGGCATACCCACTGAAGCTTTCTTT. Protein: CASSIRQGIPTEAFF.

This chain links TRBV6-1 with TRBJ2-2; tentative D call: TRBD1 (6 bases). Germline V gene data show CDR1 as MNHNS and CDR2 as SASEGT. V gave up 4 bases and J gave up 6 bases, with 27 bases separating them. The CDR3 is 19 amino acids. The CDR3 bases are TGTGCCAGCAGTGTCCGGACAGAAATACTCCATATCCTAGCCGGGGAGCTGTTTTTT. Translated, it gives CASSVRTEILHILAGELFF.

The chain has TRBV30 and TRBJ2-6; TRBD2 might be the D (5 bases). The length of the CDR3 is 16 residues. The germline V and J ends were trimmed by 2 bases and 2 bases, with 13 bases remaining between them. Germline V CDR1 and CDR2: GTSNPN, SVGIG (reference sequence). The CDR3 DNA reads TGTGCCTGGAGTCGAAGCCCGGGAACTGGGGCCAACGTCCTGACTTTC. Translated, it gives CAWSRSPGTGANVLTF.